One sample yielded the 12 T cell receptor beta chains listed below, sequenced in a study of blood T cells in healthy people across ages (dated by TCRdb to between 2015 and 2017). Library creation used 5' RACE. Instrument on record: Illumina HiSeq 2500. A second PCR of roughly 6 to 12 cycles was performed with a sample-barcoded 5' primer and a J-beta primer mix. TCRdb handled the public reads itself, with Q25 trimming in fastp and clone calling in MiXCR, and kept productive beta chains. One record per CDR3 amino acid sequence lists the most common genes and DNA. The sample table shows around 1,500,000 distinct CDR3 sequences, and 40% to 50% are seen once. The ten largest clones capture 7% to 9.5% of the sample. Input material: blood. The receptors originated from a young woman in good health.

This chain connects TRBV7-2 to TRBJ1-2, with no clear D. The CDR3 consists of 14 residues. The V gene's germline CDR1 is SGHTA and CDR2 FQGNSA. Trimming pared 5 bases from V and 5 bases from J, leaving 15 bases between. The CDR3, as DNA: TGTGCCAGCAGCCCCGGAGGGATAAAGTATGGCTACACCTTC. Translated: CASSPGGIKYGYTF.

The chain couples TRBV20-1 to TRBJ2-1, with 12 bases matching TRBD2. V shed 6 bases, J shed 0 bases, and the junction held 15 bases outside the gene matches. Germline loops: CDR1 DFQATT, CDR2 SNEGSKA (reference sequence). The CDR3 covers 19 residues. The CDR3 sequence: CSAQDSGLAGGLSYNEQFF. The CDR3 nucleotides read TGCAGTGCCCAAGACTCCGGGCTAGCGGGGGGGCTCTCCTACAATGAGCAGTTCTTC.

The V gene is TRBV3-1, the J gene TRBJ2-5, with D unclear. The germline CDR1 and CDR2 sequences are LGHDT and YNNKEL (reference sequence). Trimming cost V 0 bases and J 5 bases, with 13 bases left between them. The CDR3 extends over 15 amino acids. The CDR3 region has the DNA TGTGCCAGCAGCCAAGATCGCCGGTCGTGGGAGACCCAGTACTTC. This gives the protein CASSQDRRSWETQYF.

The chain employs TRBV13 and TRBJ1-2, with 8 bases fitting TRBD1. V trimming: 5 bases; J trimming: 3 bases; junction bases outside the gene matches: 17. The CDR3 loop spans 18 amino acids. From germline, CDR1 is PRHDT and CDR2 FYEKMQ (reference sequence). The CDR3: CASSPPARQTGVDYGYTF. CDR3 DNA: TGTGCCAGCAGCCCCCCTGCACGACAGACAGGGGTAGACTATGGCTACACCTTC.

CDR3 loop: CASSQTISSGNTIYF. CDR3 sequence (DNA): TGTGCCAGCAGTCAAACAATCAGCTCTGGAAACACCATATATTTT. The genes are TRBV7-2 and TRBJ1-3; the D is unclear. CDR3 length equals 15 residues. V was trimmed by 6 bases and J by 0 bases, leaving 12 bases between them. Germline CDR1 reads SGHTA; CDR2 reads FQGNSA. The full variable domain, completed using reference TRBV7-2 and TRBJ1-3, is GAGVSQSPSNKVTEKGKDVELRCDPISGHTALYWYRQSLGQGLEFLIYFQGNSAPDKSGLPSDRFSAERTGGSVSTLTIQRTQQEDSAVYLCASSQTISSGNTIYFGEGSWLTVV.

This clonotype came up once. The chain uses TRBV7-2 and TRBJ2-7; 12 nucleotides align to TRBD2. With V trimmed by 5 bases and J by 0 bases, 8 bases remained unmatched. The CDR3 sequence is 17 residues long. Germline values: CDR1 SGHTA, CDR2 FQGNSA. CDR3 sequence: CASSPPGLAGISYEQYF. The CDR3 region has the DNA TGTGCCAGCAGCCCCCCCGGACTAGCGGGGATCTCCTACGAGCAGTACTTC. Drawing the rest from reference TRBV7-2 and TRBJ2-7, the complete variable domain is GAGVSQSPSNKVTEKGKDVELRCDPISGHTALYWYRQSLGQGLEFLIYFQGNSAPDKSGLPSDRFSAERTGGSVSTLTIQRTQQEDSAVYLCASSPPGLAGISYEQYFGPGTRLTVT.

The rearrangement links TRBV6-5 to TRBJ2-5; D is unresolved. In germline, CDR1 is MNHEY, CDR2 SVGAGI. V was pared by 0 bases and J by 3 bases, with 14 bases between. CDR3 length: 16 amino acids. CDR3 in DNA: TGTGCCAGCAGTTACTCGAAGCCTAATTATAAAGAGACCCAGTACTTC. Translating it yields CASSYSKPNYKETQYF.

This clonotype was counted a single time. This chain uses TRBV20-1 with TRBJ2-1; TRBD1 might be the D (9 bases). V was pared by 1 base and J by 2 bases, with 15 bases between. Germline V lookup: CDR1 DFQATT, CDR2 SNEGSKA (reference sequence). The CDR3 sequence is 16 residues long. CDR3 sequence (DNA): TGCAGTGCTAGAGTAGCGGGACAGGGCCCCTACAATGAGCAGTTCTTC. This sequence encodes CSARVAGQGPYNEQFF.

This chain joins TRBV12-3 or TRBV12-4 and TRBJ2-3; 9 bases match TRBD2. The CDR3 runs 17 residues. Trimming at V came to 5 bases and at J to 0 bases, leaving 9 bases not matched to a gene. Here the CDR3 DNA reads TGTGCCAGCAGTCCAAAGGCTAGCGGGGTTAGCACAGATACGCAGTATTTT. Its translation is CASSPKASGVSTDTQYF.

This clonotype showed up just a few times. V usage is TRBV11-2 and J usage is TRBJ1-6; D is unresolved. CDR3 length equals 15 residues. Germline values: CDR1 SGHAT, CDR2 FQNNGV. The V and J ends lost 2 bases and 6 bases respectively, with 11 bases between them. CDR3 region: CASSLPVFGNSPLHF. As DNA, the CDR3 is TGTGCCAGCAGCTTACCAGTGTTCGGTAATTCACCCCTCCACTTT.

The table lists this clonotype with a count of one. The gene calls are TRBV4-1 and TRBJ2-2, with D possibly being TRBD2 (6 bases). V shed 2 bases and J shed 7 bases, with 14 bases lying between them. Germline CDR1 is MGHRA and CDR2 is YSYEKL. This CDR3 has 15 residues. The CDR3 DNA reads TGCGCCAGCAGCCAAAGGGACTCTCACGGCGGGGAGCTGTTTTTT. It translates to CASSQRDSHGGELFF.

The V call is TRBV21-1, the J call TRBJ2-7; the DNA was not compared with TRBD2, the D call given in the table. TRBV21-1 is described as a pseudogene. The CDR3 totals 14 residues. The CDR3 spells CASSKVAGYYEQYF. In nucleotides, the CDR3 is TGTGCCAGCAGCAAAGTTGCGGGATACTACGAGCAGTACTTC.